Reported below is one T cell receptor beta chain. The read ends 3 residues shy of where the CDR3 ends; the end is completed using the germline J gene. This record belongs to a study of T cells in women clearing cervical HPV infection. The repertoire was sequenced with immunoSEQ multiplex PCR; TCRdb's copy has only in-frame clones and lacks some. This sample's clone table lists about 31,000 clones. In germline, CDR1 is SEHNR, CDR2 FQNEAQ (reference sequence). Trimming pared 3 bases from V and 4 bases from J, leaving 9 bases between. There are 13 residues in the CDR3. V usage is TRBV7-9 and J usage is TRBJ1-2, with D maybe TRBD1 (5 bases). The sequence was collected from a woman aged 18-70 years with a cervical HPV16 infection that either progressed to CIN3+ or cleared (not recorded which). Sample: blood buffy coat. The DNA read from the CDR3 is TGTGCCAGCAGCTTCGCCGACAGCTATGGC. Amino acid sequence: CASSFADSYG. From start to end, the CDR3 is CASSFADSYGYTF.